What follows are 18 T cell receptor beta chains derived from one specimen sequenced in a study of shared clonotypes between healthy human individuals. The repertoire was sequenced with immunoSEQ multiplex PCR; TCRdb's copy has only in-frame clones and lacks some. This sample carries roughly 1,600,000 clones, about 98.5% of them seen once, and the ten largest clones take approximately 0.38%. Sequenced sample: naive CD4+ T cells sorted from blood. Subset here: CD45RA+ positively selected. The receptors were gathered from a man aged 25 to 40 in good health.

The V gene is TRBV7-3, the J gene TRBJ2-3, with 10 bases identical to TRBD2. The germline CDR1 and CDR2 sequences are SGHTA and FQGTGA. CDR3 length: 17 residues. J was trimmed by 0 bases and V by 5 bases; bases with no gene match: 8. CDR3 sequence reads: CASSPLTSGISTDTQYF. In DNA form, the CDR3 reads TGTGCCAGCAGCCCTCTTACTAGCGGGATTAGCACAGATACGCAGTATTTT.

Here the CDR3 reads CASSKGTSGGDTGELFF. In DNA form, the CDR3 reads TGTGCCAGCAGCAAAGGGACTAGCGGGGGTGACACCGGGGAGCTGTTTTTT. V usage is TRBV11-3 and J usage is TRBJ2-2; the match to TRBD2 covers 14 bases. There are 17 residues in the CDR3. Germline values: CDR1 SGHNT, CDR2 YENEEA. The trim removed 5 bases at V and 3 bases at J, leaving 5 bases unmatched.

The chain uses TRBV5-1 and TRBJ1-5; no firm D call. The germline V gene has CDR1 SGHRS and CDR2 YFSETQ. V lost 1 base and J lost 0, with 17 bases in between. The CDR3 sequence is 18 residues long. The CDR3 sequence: CASSLSSTASDSNQPQHF. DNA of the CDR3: TGCGCCAGCAGCTTGTCTAGTACAGCCTCTGATAGCAATCAGCCCCAGCATTTT.

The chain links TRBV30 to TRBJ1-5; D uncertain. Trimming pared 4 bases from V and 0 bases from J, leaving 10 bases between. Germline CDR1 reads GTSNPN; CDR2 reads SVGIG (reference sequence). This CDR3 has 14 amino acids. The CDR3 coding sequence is TGTGCCTGGAACTACGGGAGTAGCAATCAGCCCCAGCATTTT. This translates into CAWNYGSSNQPQHF.

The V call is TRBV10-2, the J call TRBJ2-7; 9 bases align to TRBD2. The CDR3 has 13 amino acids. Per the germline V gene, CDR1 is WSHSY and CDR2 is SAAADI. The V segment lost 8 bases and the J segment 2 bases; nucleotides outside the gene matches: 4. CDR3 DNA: TGCGCCAGCCGTGTAGCGGGAGCCTACGAGCAGTACTTC. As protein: CASRVAGAYEQYF.

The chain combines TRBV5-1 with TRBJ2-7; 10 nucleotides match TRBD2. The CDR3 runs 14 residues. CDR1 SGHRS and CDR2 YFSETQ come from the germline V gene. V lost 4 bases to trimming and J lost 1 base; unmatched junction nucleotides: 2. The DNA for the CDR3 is TGCGCCAGCAGCGAACTAGCGGGGTCCTACGAGCAGTACTTC. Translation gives CASSELAGSYEQYF.

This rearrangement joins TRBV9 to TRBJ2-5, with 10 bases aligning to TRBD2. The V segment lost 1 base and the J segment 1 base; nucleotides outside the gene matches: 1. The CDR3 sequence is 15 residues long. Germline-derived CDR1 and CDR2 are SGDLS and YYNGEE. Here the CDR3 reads CASSVLAGAQETQYF. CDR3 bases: TGTGCCAGCAGCGTACTAGCGGGAGCCCAAGAGACCCAGTACTTC.

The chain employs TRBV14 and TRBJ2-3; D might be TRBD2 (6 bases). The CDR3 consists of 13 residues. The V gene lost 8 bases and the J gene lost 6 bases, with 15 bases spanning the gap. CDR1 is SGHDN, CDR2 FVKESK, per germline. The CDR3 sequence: CASRDFRLDTQYF. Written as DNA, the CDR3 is TGTGCCAGCCGGGACTTCCGCTTGGATACGCAGTATTTT.

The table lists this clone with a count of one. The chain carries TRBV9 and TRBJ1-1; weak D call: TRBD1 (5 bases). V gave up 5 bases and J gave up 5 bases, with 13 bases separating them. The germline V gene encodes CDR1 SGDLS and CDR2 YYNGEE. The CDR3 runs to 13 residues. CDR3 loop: CASRGHPGTEAFF. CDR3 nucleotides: TGTGCCAGCAGAGGACATCCAGGGACTGAAGCTTTCTTT.

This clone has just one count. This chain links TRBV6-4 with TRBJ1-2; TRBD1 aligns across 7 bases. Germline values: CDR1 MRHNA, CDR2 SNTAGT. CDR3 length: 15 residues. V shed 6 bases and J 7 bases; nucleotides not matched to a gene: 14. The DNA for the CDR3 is TGTGCCAGCAGCCCCCGGACAGGCCGCGGCCGTGGCTACACCTTC. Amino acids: CASSPRTGRGRGYTF.

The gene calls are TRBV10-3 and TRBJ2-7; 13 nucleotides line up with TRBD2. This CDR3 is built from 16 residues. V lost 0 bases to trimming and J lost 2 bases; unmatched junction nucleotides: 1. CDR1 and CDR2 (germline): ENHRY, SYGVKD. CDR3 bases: TGTGCCATCAGTGAGTCAGGGACTAGCGGGACCTACGAGCAGTACTTC. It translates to CAISESGTSGTYEQYF.

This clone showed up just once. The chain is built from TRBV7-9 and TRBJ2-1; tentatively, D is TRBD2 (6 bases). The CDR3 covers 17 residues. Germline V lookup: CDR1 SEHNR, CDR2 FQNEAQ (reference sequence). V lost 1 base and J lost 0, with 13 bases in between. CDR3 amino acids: CASSLEFSGGSYNEQFF. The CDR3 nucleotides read TGTGCCAGCAGCTTAGAGTTTTCCGGGGGCTCCTACAATGAGCAGTTCTTC.

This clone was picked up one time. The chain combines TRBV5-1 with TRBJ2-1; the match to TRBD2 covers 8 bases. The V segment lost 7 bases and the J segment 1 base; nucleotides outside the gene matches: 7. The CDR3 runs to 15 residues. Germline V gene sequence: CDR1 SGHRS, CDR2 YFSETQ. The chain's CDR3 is CASLPLAGSYNEQFF. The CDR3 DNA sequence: TGCGCCAGCCTGCCATTAGCGGGATCCTACAATGAGCAGTTCTTC.

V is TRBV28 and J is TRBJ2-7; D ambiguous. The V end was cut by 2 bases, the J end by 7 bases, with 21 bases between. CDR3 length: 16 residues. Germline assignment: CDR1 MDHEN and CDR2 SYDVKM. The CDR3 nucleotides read TGTGCCAGCAGTTTAGGTCGTTGGGGTCCTCCGGGTGAGCAGTACTTC. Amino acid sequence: CASSLGRWGPPGEQYF.

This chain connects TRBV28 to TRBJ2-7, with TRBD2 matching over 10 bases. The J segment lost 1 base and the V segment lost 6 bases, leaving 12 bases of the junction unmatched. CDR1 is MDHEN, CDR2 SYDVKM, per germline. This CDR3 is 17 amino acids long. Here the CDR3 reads CASRFRTSGSKSYEQYF. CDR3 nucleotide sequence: TGTGCCAGCAGATTTAGGACTAGCGGAAGCAAATCCTACGAGCAGTACTTC.

CDR3 loop: CASSRGQGGPYEQYF. DNA for the CDR3: TGCGCCAGCAGCCGAGGACAGGGGGGCCCCTACGAGCAGTACTTC. The V gene is TRBV5-1, the J gene TRBJ2-7; 10 positions match TRBD1. CDR1 is SGHRS, CDR2 YFSETQ, per germline. After removal of 4 bases from V and 2 bases from J, the junction contained 6 bases not matched to a gene. The CDR3 is 15 residues long.

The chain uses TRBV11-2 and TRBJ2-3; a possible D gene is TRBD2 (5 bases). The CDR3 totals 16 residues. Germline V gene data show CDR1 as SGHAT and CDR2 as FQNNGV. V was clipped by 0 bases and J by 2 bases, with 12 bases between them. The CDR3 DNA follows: TGTGCCAGCAGCTTAGATCCCGTGGGAGACACAGATACGCAGTATTTT. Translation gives CASSLDPVGDTDTQYF.

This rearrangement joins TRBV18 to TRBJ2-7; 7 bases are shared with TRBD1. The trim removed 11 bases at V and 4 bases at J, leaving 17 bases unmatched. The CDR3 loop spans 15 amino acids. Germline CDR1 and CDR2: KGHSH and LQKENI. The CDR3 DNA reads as TGTGCCTCCCACGCCGGACAGGCGAGGGGTTACGAGCAGTACTTC. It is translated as CASHAGQARGYEQYF.